The 14 T cell receptor beta chains below all came from one sample that was sequenced in a study of early T cells in non-severe SARS-CoV-2 infection. One entry per CDR3 protein, called by TCRdb with MiXCR from the 5' RACE reads. The sample consists of under 30,000 distinct CDR3 sequences, about 4.5% of them appearing once. Sequenced input: whole blood. Source of these receptors: an adult who was a healthcare worker with PCR-confirmed SARS-CoV-2 infection or an uninfected control (not recorded which).

The chain uses TRBV2 and TRBJ2-3, with D hard to call. Looked up from germline, CDR1 is SNHLY and CDR2 is FYNNEI. V lost 8 bases to trimming and J lost 0 bases, with 18 bases between them. The CDR3 runs 16 residues. For the CDR3, the DNA is TGTGCCAGCCTCCCCCGCAGCGAAGATAGCACAGATACGCAGTATTTT. Its protein product is CASLPRSEDSTDTQYF. Together with reference TRBV2 and TRBJ2-3, the CDR3 gives the full variable domain: EPEVTQTPSHQVTQMGQEVILRCVPISNHLYFYWYRQILGQKVEFLVSFYNNEISEKSEIFDDQFSVERPDGSNFTLKIRSTKLEDSAMYFCASLPRSEDSTDTQYFGPGTRLTVL.

This clonotype was recorded at least ten times. The chain combines TRBV11-2 with TRBJ2-1; the match to TRBD2 covers 7 bases. With 6 bases clipped from V and 5 bases from J, the junction kept 10 bases outside the gene matches. The germline gives CDR1 SGHAT, CDR2 FQNNGV. This CDR3 contains 15 residues. This CDR3 reads CASRVLAAGDNEQFF. CDR3 bases: TGTGCCAGCAGAGTCCTAGCGGCGGGGGACAATGAGCAGTTCTTC. Supplemented by reference TRBV11-2 and TRBJ2-1, the full variable domain reads EAGVAQSPRYKIIEKRQSVAFWCNPISGHATLYWYQQILGQGPKLLIQFQNNGVVDDSQLPKDRFSAERLKGVDSTLKIQPAKLEDSAVYLCASRVLAAGDNEQFFGPGTRLTVL.

The chain couples TRBV5-8 to TRBJ1-1; D gene ambiguous. There are 10 residues in the CDR3. Per the germline V gene, CDR1 is SGHTS and CDR2 is YDEGEE. V shed 4 bases and J shed 7 bases, with 5 bases lying between them. CDR3 amino acids: CASSLNEAFF. Here the CDR3 DNA reads TGTGCCAGCAGCCTAAATGAAGCTTTCTTT.

This clonotype was detected ten times or more. This chain connects TRBV5-4 to TRBJ1-6; no clear D. The CDR3 has 15 amino acids. Per germline, CDR1 SGHNT and CDR2 YYREEE (reference sequence). Trimming left V 4 bases short and J 9 bases short, with 17 bases between. CDR3 region: CASSLVIDPSSPLHF. The DNA for the CDR3 is TGTGCCAGCAGCCTCGTTATTGATCCTAGTTCACCCCTCCACTTT.

This clonotype was observed many times. The chain joins TRBV4-3 to TRBJ1-2, with D possibly matching TRBD1 (6 bases). The germline V gene has CDR1 LGHNA and CDR2 YSLEER. The V gene lost 0 bases and the J gene lost 4 bases, with 36 bases spanning the gap. This CDR3 has 23 amino acids. CDR3 nucleotide sequence: TGCGCCAGCAGCCAAGAGCTCGACGGAACCACTCCCGACAGGATAAACCTACTCTATGGCTACACCTTC. It encodes CASSQELDGTTPDRINLLYGYTF.

This chain connects TRBV7-8 to TRBJ2-7; D tentatively fits TRBD1 or TRBD2 (5 bases each). V gave up 3 bases and J gave up 2 bases, with 11 bases separating them. Germline V gene data show CDR1 as SGHVS and CDR2 as FQNEAQ. CDR3 size: 14 residues. CDR3 residues: CASSFPGRTYEQYF. CDR3 sequence (DNA): TGTGCCAGCAGCTTTCCGGGACGGACCTACGAGCAGTACTTC.

This clonotype was seen repeatedly, ten times or more. The chain combines TRBV27 with TRBJ2-2; D perhaps matches TRBD1 (5 bases). Between the trimmed V and J ends, which lost 4 bases and 5 bases, there was a span of 20 bases. The CDR3 extends over 17 amino acids. The germline V gene encodes CDR1 MNHEY and CDR2 SMNVEV (reference sequence). The CDR3 spells CASSSLGLSGKTGELFF. The CDR3 bases are TGTGCCAGCAGTTCCCTGGGGTTGTCAGGGAAAACCGGGGAGCTGTTTTTT.

This clonotype was observed at least ten times. This rearrangement joins TRBV7-6 to TRBJ1-1, with D unresolved. Germline V lookup: CDR1 SGHVS, CDR2 FNYEAQ. V lost 5 bases to trimming and J lost 0 bases, with 10 bases between them. This CDR3 is built from 14 residues. CDR3 sequence (DNA): TGTGCCAGCAGCCCTACTGAGTTGAACACTGAAGCTTTCTTT. It codes for CASSPTELNTEAFF.

This clonotype was detected ten times or more. The DNA of the CDR3 is TGTGCCAGCAGCCAATCAGGGGATGGCGAGCAGTACTTC. This encodes CASSQSGDGEQYF. This sequence joins TRBV3-1 and TRBJ2-7; D possibly corresponds to TRBD1 (6 bases). The CDR3 is 13 amino acids. CDR1 and CDR2 from the germline V gene are LGHDT and YNNKEL (reference sequence). The V and J ends lost 2 bases and 6 bases respectively, with 11 bases between them.

The chain combines TRBV6-6 with TRBJ2-4; D may be TRBD1 or TRBD2 (5 bases each). Trimming took 6 bases from V and 1 from J, leaving 19 bases between them. The CDR3 contains 17 residues. The germline CDR1 and CDR2 sequences are MNHNY and SVGAGI (reference sequence). For the CDR3, the DNA is TGTGCCAGCAGACCAATATCCCTCAGGGAGGCCAAAAACATTCAGTACTTC. Translation: CASRPISLREAKNIQYF.

A remark on this clonotype: Its ends do not fully match the called genes, so a read error is possible. DNA of the CDR3: TGTGTCAGCAGCTTAGCGCGGCTAGGATGGACCGGGGAGCTGTTTTTT. This gives the protein CVSSLARLGWTGELFF. The chain has TRBV11-3 and TRBJ2-2, with D tentatively TRBD2 (5 bases). CDR1 is SGHNT and CDR2 is YENEEA in the germline V gene. The CDR3 totals 16 residues.

At least ten counts were recorded for this clonotype. Written as DNA, the CDR3 is TGTGCCAGCAGCCCAGCGTTGGGGGAGCAGTACTTC. Translating gives CASSPALGEQYF. J is TRBJ2-7 and V is TRBV9; no reliable D call. CDR3 length: 12 residues. Germline V gene data show CDR1 as SGDLS and CDR2 as YYNGEE. V was cut by 4 bases and J by 7 bases, with 12 bases left in between.

By share of the sample, this clonotype is medium-sized. The rearrangement joins TRBV7-6 to TRBJ2-7; no firm D call. This CDR3 spans 11 amino acids. V lost 4 bases and J 3 bases, leaving 4 bases between the germline ends. Germline V lookup: CDR1 SGHVS, CDR2 FNYEAQ. CDR3 coding DNA: TGTGCCAGCAGCTCCCTCTACGAGCAGTACTTC. Residues: CASSSLYEQYF.

This clonotype occurred many times. The gene calls are TRBV11-2 and TRBJ2-3; 8 positions agree with TRBD2. This CDR3 spans 15 amino acids. The germline V gene has CDR1 SGHAT and CDR2 FQNNGV. The trim removed 4 bases at V and 8 bases at J, leaving 11 bases unmatched. In DNA form, the CDR3 reads TGTGCCAGCAGCTCGCTTGCGGGAGGACCGCTTACGCAGTATTTT. It is translated as CASSSLAGGPLTQYF.